These T cell receptor beta chains were read from a single sample in a study of T cell repertoires in cytomegalovirus infection. Each CDR3 protein gets one entry after TCRdb re-called the reads with MiXCR. The data contain some 300,000 distinct CDR3 sequences, about a sixth of them singletons. Sequencing was done on a sample of PBMCs. All receptors come from a human donor in good health (CMV status not recorded). Some clones in this sample may be carry-over from other donors' samples. Each CDR3 is given with its conserved first and last residue. A D gene is named only where the DNA matches it firmly. Clone size is shown for a subset of rows, as once, few, many or a class of expanded clone.

J | size | V | D | CDR3 | DNA
TRBJ2-2 | many | TRBV7-2 | NA | CASSLEVAGWSRELFF | TGTGCCAGCAGCTTAGAGGTGGCAGGATGGAGCCGGGAGCTGTTTTTT
TRBJ2-1 | few | TRBV12-5 | NA | CASGLPTGTPNNEQFF | TGTGCTAGTGGTTTGCCCACAGGGACCCCTAACAATGAGCAGTTCTTC
TRBJ2-3 | NA | TRBV12-3/TRBV12-4 | TRBD2 | CASSFRRGGGTDTQYF | TGTGCCAGCAGTTTTAGGCGGGGGGGCGGCACAGATACGCAGTATTTT
TRBJ1-1 | NA | TRBV9 | NA | CASSPIRRERNTEAFF | TGTGCCAGCAGTCCAATACGGAGGGAGAGGAACACTGAAGCTTTCTTT
TRBJ1-2 | NA | TRBV4-1 | NA | CASSRAAGGSNYGYTF | TGCGCCAGCAGCCGGGCGGCCGGAGGGTCTAACTATGGCTACACCTTC
TRBJ1-4 | NA | TRBV7-6 | NA | CASSRGPTNEKLFF | TGTGCCAGCAGTAGAGGTCCGACTAATGAAAAACTGTTTTTT
TRBJ1-1 | many | TRBV7-2 | NA | CASSPGRNTEAFF | TGTGCCAGCAGCCCGGGACGGAACACTGAAGCTTTCTTT
TRBJ1-6 | many | TRBV7-2 | NA | CASSLQGGSNSPLHF | TGTGCCAGCAGCTTACAGGGAGGGAGTAATTCACCCCTCCACTTT
TRBJ2-3 | NA | TRBV5-4 | NA | CASSPGLPKATDTQYF | TGTGCCAGCAGCCCGGGACTCCCAAAAGCCACAGATACGCAGTATTTT
TRBJ2-7 | few | TRBV7-9 | NA | CASSSTVSYEQYF | TGTGCCAGCAGCTCGACAGTCTCCTACGAGCAGTACTTC
TRBJ1-1 | many | TRBV7-2 | NA | CASSLSWAGTEAFF | TGTGCCAGCAGCTTAAGCTGGGCGGGCACTGAAGCTTTCTTT
TRBJ2-3 | few | TRBV5-5 | NA | CASSLPTGGVLTDTQYF | TGTGCCAGCAGCTTGCCCACCGGTGGAGTCCTCACAGATACGCAGTATTTT
TRBJ2-5 | NA | TRBV6-8 | NA | CASSYRKTLETQYF | TGTGCCAGCAGTTACCGAAAGACCTTGGAGACCCAGTACTTC
TRBJ2-5 | few | TRBV29-1 | NA | CSSGVEETQYF | TGCAGCTCCGGGGTAGAAGAGACCCAGTACTTC
TRBJ2-5 | many | TRBV27 | TRBD1 | CASSHGQGRNQETQYF | TGTGCCAGCAGTCACGGACAGGGGAGGAACCAAGAGACCCAGTACTTC
TRBJ2-2 | many | TRBV7-9 | TRBD2 | CASRAPGGASSGTGELFF | TGTGCCAGCAGGGCACCCGGGGGGGCTTCTTCTGGCACCGGGGAGCTGTTTTTT
TRBJ2-7 | NA | TRBV7-2 | NA | CASSLVGSQGEQYF | TGTGCCAGCAGCTTAGTGGGTAGCCAGGGCGAGCAGTACTTC
TRBJ2-5 | few | TRBV6-6 | NA | CASGYRGLQETQYF | TGTGCCAGCGGTTACAGGGGACTACAAGAGACCCAGTACTTC
TRBJ1-2 | NA | TRBV28 | NA | CASSLDGGEGYGYTF | TGTGCCAGCAGTTTAGACGGGGGTGAGGGCTATGGCTACACCTTC
TRBJ1-2 | NA | TRBV4-2 | NA | CASSQDIKGANYGYTF | TGTGCCAGCAGCCAAGATATAAAGGGAGCTAACTATGGCTACACCTTC
TRBJ2-5 | many | TRBV12-3/TRBV12-4 | TRBD1 | CASSPRQGREETQYF | TGTGCCAGCAGTCCCAGACAGGGACGCGAAGAGACCCAGTACTTC
TRBJ2-1 | NA | TRBV20-1 | NA | CSAPDPPAYNEQFF | TGCAGTGCACCTGACCCGCCCGCCTACAATGAGCAGTTCTTC
TRBJ2-3 | few | TRBV5-1 | TRBD2 | CASSERTSGLYTQYF | TGCGCCAGCAGCGAGCGAACTAGCGGGTTGTATACGCAGTATTTT
TRBJ2-3 | NA | TRBV7-9 | TRBD1 | CASSWGAGGALGFEDTQYF | TGTGCCAGCAGCTGGGGAGCAGGGGGTGCCCTCGGGTTCGAGGATACGCAGTATTTT
TRBJ1-1 | many | TRBV19 | NA | CASTPRWGTEAFF | TGTGCCAGCACTCCCCGGTGGGGCACTGAAGCTTTCTTT
TRBJ1-3 | few | TRBV25-1 | TRBD1 | CASMGQGDTIYF | TGTGCCAGCATGGGACAGGGGGACACCATATATTTT
TRBJ2-7 | NA | TRBV28 | NA | CASSPTGNAFYEQYF | TGTGCCAGCAGTCCCACAGGGAACGCTTTCTACGAGCAGTACTTC
TRBJ1-3 | NA | TRBV4-3 | NA | CASSSQTGNTIYF | TGCGCCAGCAGCTCCCAGACTGGAAACACCATATATTTT